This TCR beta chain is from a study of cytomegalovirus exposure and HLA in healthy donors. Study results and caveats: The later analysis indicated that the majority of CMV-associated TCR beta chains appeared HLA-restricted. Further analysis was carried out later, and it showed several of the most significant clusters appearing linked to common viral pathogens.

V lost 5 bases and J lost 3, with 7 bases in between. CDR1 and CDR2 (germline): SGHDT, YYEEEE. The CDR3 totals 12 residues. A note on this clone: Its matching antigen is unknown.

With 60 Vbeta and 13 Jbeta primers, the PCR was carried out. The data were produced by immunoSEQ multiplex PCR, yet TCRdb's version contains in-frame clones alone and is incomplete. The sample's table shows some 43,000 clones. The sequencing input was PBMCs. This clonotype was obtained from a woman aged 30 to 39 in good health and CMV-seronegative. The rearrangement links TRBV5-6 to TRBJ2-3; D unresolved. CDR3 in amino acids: CASRLQTDTQYF. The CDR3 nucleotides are TGTGCCAGCAGACTACAAACAGATACGCAGTATTTT. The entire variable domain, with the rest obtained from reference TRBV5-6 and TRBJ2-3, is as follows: DAGVTQSPTHLIKTRGQQVTLRCSPKSGHDTVSWYQQALGQGPQFIFQYYEEEERQRGNFPDRFSGHQFPNYSSELNVNALLLGDSALYLCASRLQTDTQYFGPGTRLTVL.